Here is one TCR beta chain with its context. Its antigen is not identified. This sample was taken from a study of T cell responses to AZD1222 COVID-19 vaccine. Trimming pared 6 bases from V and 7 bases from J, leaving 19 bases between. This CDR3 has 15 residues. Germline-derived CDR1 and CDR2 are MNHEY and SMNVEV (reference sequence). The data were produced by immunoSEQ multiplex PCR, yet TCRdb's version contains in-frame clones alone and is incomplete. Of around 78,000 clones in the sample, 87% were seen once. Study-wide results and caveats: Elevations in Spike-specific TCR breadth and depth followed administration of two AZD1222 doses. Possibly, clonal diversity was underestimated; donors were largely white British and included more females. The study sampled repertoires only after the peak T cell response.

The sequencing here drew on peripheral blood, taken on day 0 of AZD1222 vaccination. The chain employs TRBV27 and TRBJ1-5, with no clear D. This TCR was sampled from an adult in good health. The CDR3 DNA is TGTGCCAGCAGGAAAACCGGGCCCCCGGGGCAGCCCCAGCATTTT. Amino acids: CASRKTGPPGQPQHF.